The 23 T cell receptor beta chains below were found in one sample sequenced in a study of CD8 T cells in Susac syndrome. It was with random hexamers that 0.5 to 1 ug RNA was reverse transcribed. Each CDR3 protein is one row after TCRdb ran MiXCR on the immunoSEQ multiplex PCR reads. Of 250,000 to 300,000 distinct CDR3 sequences in the sample, around 89% are singletons; the top ten hold 0.18%. Material for sequencing was CD8+ T cells from PBMCs. The receptors here all came from a human donor with multiple sclerosis.

The chain couples TRBV20-1 to TRBJ2-1; 11 positions agree with TRBD1. Germline assignment: CDR1 DFQATT and CDR2 SNEGSKA (reference sequence). V gave up 6 bases and J gave up 6 bases; unmatched junction bases: 7. This CDR3 spans 14 amino acids. The CDR3 here is CSAKSGTGGNEQFF. Here the CDR3 DNA reads TGCAGTGCAAAATCGGGGACAGGGGGCAATGAGCAGTTCTTC.

The V and J genes are TRBV6-1 and TRBJ2-7; 10 bases are a match to TRBD2. Germline trimming cut 0 bases from V and 2 bases from J; bases unmatched to any gene: 1. CDR1 and CDR2 (germline): MNHNS, SASEGT. This CDR3 contains 15 residues. The CDR3: CASSEALAGAYEQYF. CDR3 nucleotide sequence: TGTGCCAGCAGTGAAGCCCTAGCGGGAGCCTACGAGCAGTACTTC.

The rearrangement links TRBV27 to TRBJ1-5; 12 nucleotides line up with TRBD1. The CDR3 has 15 residues. Looked up from germline, CDR1 is MNHEY and CDR2 is SMNVEV (reference sequence). The V and J ends lost 4 bases and 4 bases, in that order; junction bases with no gene match: 2. The CDR3 is CASSSGQGANQPQHF. CDR3 nucleotides: TGTGCCAGCAGTTCGGGACAGGGGGCGAATCAGCCCCAGCATTTT.

The chain is built from TRBV28 and TRBJ2-7; 8 bases agree with TRBD2. The V gene's germline CDR1 is MDHEN and CDR2 SYDVKM. J was trimmed by 7 bases and V by 3 bases; bases with no gene match: 14. This CDR3 comprises 16 residues. CDR3 DNA sequence: TGTGCCAGCAGTTTCCCTGTGAGCGGGAGTTTCTGGGAGCAGTACTTC. Protein product: CASSFPVSGSFWEQYF.

The rearrangement joins TRBV20-1 to TRBJ1-1, with D uncertain. Trimming cost V 5 bases and J 0 bases, with 7 bases left between them. The CDR3 extends over 12 amino acids. Germline V CDR1 and CDR2: DFQATT, SNEGSKA (reference sequence). CDR3 nucleotide sequence: TGCAGTGCTTACAAAATGAACACTGAAGCTTTCTTT. This translates into CSAYKMNTEAFF.

The chain employs TRBV27 and TRBJ2-7; D ambiguous. CDR3 length: 14 residues. Trimming took 0 bases from V and 6 from J, leaving 12 bases between them. CDR1 MNHEY and CDR2 SMNVEV come from the germline V gene (reference sequence). The CDR3 DNA follows: TGTGCCAGCAGTTTATCAGGGCAGTTATTCGAGCAGTACTTC. Translating it yields CASSLSGQLFEQYF.

The rearrangement joins TRBV12-3 or TRBV12-4 to TRBJ2-5; D is unresolved. The CDR3 extends over 14 amino acids. Trimming shortened V by 1 base and J by 5 bases, and 11 bases separated the two germline ends. The CDR3 DNA sequence: TGTGCCAGCAGTTTAGGTTGGGTCGGGGAGACCCAGTACTTC. Translated: CASSLGWVGETQYF.

The chain carries TRBV14 and TRBJ2-1, with D unresolved. Trimming took off 3 bases at V and 0 bases at J, with 12 bases between the two ends. Germline V gene data show CDR1 as SGHDN and CDR2 as FVKESK. The CDR3 loop spans 16 amino acids. The CDR3 DNA follows: TGTGCCAGCAGCCACACCCTCAGAGACTCCTACAATGAGCAGTTCTTC. Its protein product is CASSHTLRDSYNEQFF.

The genes are TRBV7-9 and TRBJ2-1; the match to TRBD2 covers 7 bases. CDR3 length: 18 amino acids. Germline V CDR1 and CDR2: SEHNR, FQNEAQ (reference sequence). Losses at the gene ends were 8 bases for V and 0 bases for J; bases not matched to a gene: 16. The CDR3 sequence is CASAPGARGTTSYNEQFF. The DNA of the CDR3 is TGTGCCAGCGCCCCGGGAGCCCGTGGGACTACCTCCTACAATGAGCAGTTCTTC. Complete variable domain (other parts from reference TRBV7-9 and TRBJ2-1): DTGVSQNPRHKITKRGQNVTFRCDPISEHNRLYWYRQTLGQGPEFLTYFQNEAQLEKSRLLSDRFSAERPKGSFSTLEIQRTEQGDSAMYLCASAPGARGTTSYNEQFFGPGTRLTVL.

V is TRBV5-4 and J is TRBJ2-2; D not resolved. The CDR3 spans 12 residues. V shed 3 bases and J shed 5 bases, with 5 bases lying between them. The germline V gene encodes CDR1 SGHNT and CDR2 YYREEE (reference sequence). The CDR3 nucleotides are TGTGCCAGCAGCTCGGCTACCGGGGAGCTGTTTTTT. Protein product: CASSSATGELFF.

The chain is built from TRBV29-1 and TRBJ2-3; unclear D gene. V was pared by 3 bases and J by 5 bases, with 3 bases between. The CDR3 is 10 residues long. Germline V lookup: CDR1 SQVTM, CDR2 ANQGSEA. This CDR3 reads CSVERDTQYF. In DNA form, the CDR3 reads TGCAGCGTTGAGAGAGATACGCAGTATTTT.

This clonotype has just one count. The V and J genes are TRBV24-1 and TRBJ2-2, with TRBD2 identical over 7 bases. The CDR3 consists of 16 residues. Germline CDR1 and CDR2: KGHDR and SFDVKD. With V trimmed by 3 bases and J by 4 bases, 7 bases remained unmatched. The CDR3 DNA sequence: TGTGCCACCAGTGATCCGCGGGAGTTCGTCACCGGGGAGCTGTTTTTT. It encodes CATSDPREFVTGELFF.

The V gene is TRBV12-3 or TRBV12-4, the J gene TRBJ2-7, with 8 bases lining up with TRBD2. V dropped 5 bases and J dropped 3; count of bases not matched to a gene: 9. The CDR3 covers 15 residues. The CDR3 coding sequence is TGTGCCAGCAGTACCGCCGGGACTAGGGACTACGAGCAGTACTTC. This gives the protein CASSTAGTRDYEQYF.

The chain is built from TRBV4-3 and TRBJ2-2; TRBD2 matches 8 bases. The germline V gene encodes CDR1 LGHNA and CDR2 YSLEER. V was pared by 2 bases and J by 5 bases, with 10 bases of the junction left unmatched. CDR3 length: 17 residues. CDR3 nucleotides: TGCGCCAGCAGCCAACTGCCCACCGGGGGGGGTACCGGGGAGCTGTTTTTT. Amino acids: CASSQLPTGGGTGELFF.

The chain couples TRBV20-1 to TRBJ2-1; D unclear. This CDR3 has 14 amino acids. Germline V gives CDR1 DFQATT, CDR2 SNEGSKA (reference sequence). V lost 0 bases and J lost 5, with 11 bases in between. The CDR3 nucleotides read TGCAGTGCTAGAGATCTTAGGACCCACAATGAGCAGTTCTTC. It yields the protein CSARDLRTHNEQFF.

The gene calls are TRBV13 and TRBJ1-5, with D tentatively TRBD1 (5 bases). The CDR3 consists of 14 residues. The V gene's germline CDR1 is PRHDT and CDR2 FYEKMQ (reference sequence). Between the trimmed V and J ends, which lost 4 bases and 2 bases, there was a span of 9 bases. The CDR3: CASSSGRRNQPQHF. Written as DNA, the CDR3 is TGTGCCAGCAGCTCGGGACGGCGCAATCAGCCCCAGCATTTT.

The chain employs TRBV27 and TRBJ1-6; unclear D gene. V lost 0 bases and J lost 6, with 6 bases in between. The length of the CDR3 is 14 residues. Germline assignment: CDR1 MNHEY and CDR2 SMNVEV (reference sequence). CDR3 in amino acids: CASSLSNSNSPLHF. CDR3 bases: TGTGCCAGCAGTTTATCGAACAGTAATTCACCCCTCCACTTT.

The table lists this clonotype with a count of one. The CDR3 coding sequence is TGTGCCAGCAGTTTTGGGACTTTGAGCCAAGAGACCCAGTACTTC. Its protein is CASSFGTLSQETQYF. The rearrangement joins TRBV6-2 or TRBV6-3 to TRBJ2-5; D is possibly TRBD2 (6 bases). The V and J ends lost 4 bases and 1 base respectively, with 13 bases between them. The CDR3 runs to 15 residues. The germline V gene encodes CDR1 MNHEY and CDR2 SVGEGT.

The chain uses TRBV24-1 and TRBJ2-1, with a tentative D call TRBD1 (5 bases). Trimming took off 4 bases at V and 8 bases at J, with 20 bases between the two ends. This CDR3 region has 16 residues. In germline, CDR1 is KGHDR, CDR2 SFDVKD. This CDR3 is CATSETDRVELDEQFF. As DNA, the CDR3 is TGTGCCACCAGTGAAACCGACAGAGTTGAGCTGGATGAGCAGTTCTTC.

This chain uses TRBV7-8 with TRBJ2-5; D may be TRBD2 (5 bases). Germline assignment: CDR1 SGHVS and CDR2 FQNEAQ. The CDR3 length is 14 residues. V shed 5 bases and J shed 1 base, with 11 bases lying between them. The DNA of the CDR3 is TGTGCCAGCAGCCTCTCGGACTCCCAAGAGACCCAGTACTTC. Translated: CASSLSDSQETQYF.

V usage is TRBV7-2 and J usage is TRBJ2-1, with 10 bases aligning to TRBD2. The length of the CDR3 is 17 residues. The V gene's germline CDR1 is SGHTA and CDR2 FQGNSA. Germline trimming cut 5 bases from V and 7 bases from J; bases unmatched to any gene: 14. CDR3 nucleotide sequence: TGTGCCAGCAGCCGACGGGCTAGCGGGAGTATTGGGAATGAGCAGTTCTTC. This gives the protein CASSRRASGSIGNEQFF.

The V gene is TRBV25-1, the J gene TRBJ2-5; no clear D gene. The CDR3 is 10 amino acids. With 10 bases removed from V and 1 base from J, the gap between germline ends came to 4 bases. Germline V gives CDR1 MGHDK, CDR2 SYGVNS. The CDR3 sequence: CATSQETQYF. The CDR3 nucleotides read TGTGCCACCAGCCAAGAGACCCAGTACTTC.

This clonotype has just one count. V is TRBV5-4 and J is TRBJ1-1; TRBD1 is a possible D gene (6 bases). V was pared by 4 bases and J by 4 bases, with 11 bases between. Germline lookup yields CDR1 SGHNT and CDR2 YYREEE (reference sequence). This CDR3 comprises 13 residues. The CDR3 loop reads CASSASRGTEAFF. In DNA, the CDR3 is TGTGCCAGCAGCGCTTCCAGGGGCACTGAAGCTTTCTTT.